These 25 T cell receptor delta chains originate from one sample sequenced in a study of human gamma delta and Vdelta1 T cells. TCRdb ran CATT on the PCR reads. The repertoire has roughly 820 delta-chain clones, roughly 15% of them found once; the top ten carry less than 70%. Sequences were obtained from Vdelta1 gamma-delta T cells from blood. Source of these receptors: a human donor in good health.

This clone is classed as medium-sized (0.01 to 0.1%). The chain uses TRDV1 and TRDJ1, with TRDD3 identical over 13 bases. The CDR3 is 20 amino acids. J gave up 5 bases and V 5 bases, and 20 bases lay outside the gene matches. Germline V lookup: CDR1 TSWWSYY, CDR2 QGS. CDR3 residues: CALGKTYVPNKLGDTDKLIF. The CDR3 DNA follows: TGTGCTCTTGGGAAGACCTACGTCCCCAATAAACTGGGGGATACGGATAAACTCATCTTT.

To note about this clone: The protein in TCRdb stems from a much larger clone and differs at residue 4 from this DNA's translation, likely a read error; here the protein is translated from the DNA. The chain employs TRDV1 and TRDJ1; TRDD3 agrees at 9 bases. V gave up 6 bases and J gave up 1 base; unmatched junction bases: 18. Germline CDR1 reads TSWWSYY; CDR2 reads QGS. The CDR3 consists of 19 residues. The CDR3: CALGQGSGGYLKSTDKLIF. CDR3 DNA sequence: TGTGCTCTTGGCCAAGGGTCCGGGGGATACCTAAAGAGCACCGATAAACTCATCTTT.

The V gene is TRDV1, the J gene TRDJ1, with 10 bases aligning to TRDD3. CDR3 length equals 20 residues. CDR1 TSWWSYY and CDR2 QGS come from the germline V gene. The junction had 16 bases not matched to a gene; V was cut back by 1 base and J by 2 bases. In DNA, the CDR3 is TGTGCTCTTGGGGAACCCCCTTCGCCGTACTGGGGGATTATAACCGATAAACTCATCTTT. It is translated as CALGEPPSPYWGIITDKLIF.

This clone appeared a few times. V and J are TRDV1 and TRDJ3; TRDD3 matches at 13 bases. Germline lookup yields CDR1 TSWWSYY and CDR2 QGS. The CDR3 has 28 amino acids. The V gene end was trimmed by 3 bases and the J gene end by 5 bases; junction bases not matched to a gene: 34. The CDR3 sequence: CALGDGPFPSIHTGGYAASGGDTRQMFF. The CDR3 region has the DNA TGTGCTCTTGGGGATGGACCTTTTCCATCCATCCATACTGGGGGATACGCCGCTTCGGGCGGGGACACCCGACAGATGTTTTTC.

This clone qualifies as medium-sized (0.01 to 0.1%). The chain is built from TRDV1 and TRDJ1; a possible D gene is TRDD2 (8 bases). CDR3 length: 23 amino acids. Germline V CDR1 and CDR2: TSWWSYY, QGS. Deletions cut 3 bases from V and 4 bases from J, with 39 bases between. The CDR3 region is CALGDLPAFLYKGGSFGVDKLIF. The CDR3 nucleotides read TGTGCTCTTGGGGACCTCCCGGCCTTCCTATACAAGGGGGGATCATTTGGGGTCGATAAACTCATCTTT.

By share, this clone counts as medium-sized. The gene calls are TRDV1 and TRDJ1, with D perhaps matching TRDD2 or TRDD3 (9 bases each). The germline CDR1 and CDR2 sequences are TSWWSYY and QGS. Trimming left V 2 bases short and J 0 bases short, with 28 bases between. The CDR3 covers 21 residues. CDR3 nucleotide sequence: TGTGCTCTTGGGGAATCGGCCTTCCTACGGACGGGGATACGTCACACCGATAAACTCATCTTT. It encodes CALGESAFLRTGIRHTDKLIF.

Remarks on this clone: A far larger clone is off by one base, so a read error is likely. The sample has other DNA sequences that encode this CDR3 too. The chain employs TRDV1 and TRDJ1; D is uncertain. The CDR3 is made up of 15 amino acids. Germline-derived CDR1 and CDR2 are TSWWSYY and QGS. Trimming cost V 3 bases and J 3 bases, with 14 bases left between them. CDR3 residues: CALGELDVKADKLIF. For the CDR3, the DNA is TGTGCTCTTGGGGAGCTAGACGTTAAGGCCGATAAACTCATCTTT.

In its sample, this clone is medium-sized. The chain has TRDV1 and TRDJ1, with 11 nucleotides matching TRDD3. This CDR3 contains 25 residues. CDR1 is TSWWSYY, CDR2 QGS, per germline. J gave up 0 bases and V 2 bases, and 29 bases lay outside the gene matches. Here the CDR3 reads CALGELYPSPSHSYWGIRDTDKLIF. CDR3 sequence (DNA): TGTGCTCTTGGGGAATTATACCCGTCGCCTTCTCATTCCTACTGGGGGATAAGGGACACCGATAAACTCATCTTT.

Comment on this clone: A far more abundant clone sits one base away, making this likely a read error. This chain joins TRDV1 and TRDJ1, with D perhaps TRDD3 (7 bases). CDR3 size: 24 residues. V lost 1 base and J lost 8, with 44 bases in between. Looked up from germline, CDR1 is TSWWSYY and CDR2 is QGS. The CDR3 sequence is CALGEPAAPTVLRRVLRDTQKLIF. The CDR3 DNA follows: TGTGCTCTTGGGGAACCAGCAGCGCCCACCGTCCTACGAAGAGTACTGCGGGATACTCAGAAACTCATCTTT.

Concerning this clone: Since a far larger clone is one base different, this is likely a read error. The chain joins TRDV1 to TRDJ1, with 12 bases lining up with TRDD3. Germline lookup yields CDR1 TSWWSYY and CDR2 QGS. This CDR3 spans 24 amino acids. The J segment lost 8 bases and the V segment lost 1 base, leaving 32 bases of the junction unmatched. CDR3 sequence (DNA): TGTGCTCTTGGGGAACCAGCAGCGCCCACCGTCCTACGAAGAGTACTGGGGGATACTCGGAAACTCATCTTT. It translates to CALGEPAAPTVLRRVLGDTRKLIF.

By its share, this clone is medium-sized (0.01 to 0.1%). The chain is built from TRDV1 and TRDJ1; 9 nucleotides align to TRDD3. CDR3 length: 18 residues. Per the germline V gene, CDR1 is TSWWSYY and CDR2 is QGS. After removal of 1 base from V and 2 bases from J, the junction contained 11 bases not matched to a gene. The CDR3 spells CALGEPDPGDTWTDKLIF. The CDR3, as DNA: TGTGCTCTTGGGGAACCGGATCCTGGGGATACGTGGACCGATAAACTCATCTTT.

This clone was counted between two and nine times. V and J are TRDV1 and TRDJ1; D is perhaps TRDD3 (5 bases). This CDR3 contains 24 residues. The V gene's germline CDR1 is TSWWSYY and CDR2 QGS. Trimming took off 1 base at V and 0 bases at J, with 36 bases between the two ends. The CDR3 sequence is CALGEPPLPFILSHWSVYTDKLIF. CDR3 nucleotide sequence: TGTGCTCTTGGGGAACCCCCACTCCCTTTTATTCTTTCCCACTGGTCTGTGTACACCGATAAACTCATCTTT.

By sample share, this clone is medium-sized. V usage is TRDV2 and J usage is TRDJ1; 12 bases are a match to TRDD3. The CDR3 runs 23 residues. After removal of 3 bases from V and 4 bases from J, the junction contained 29 bases not matched to a gene. Germline CDR1 and CDR2: GEAIGNYY and EKD. The CDR3, as DNA: TGTGCCTGTGACGTCGGGTGTGGCCTTCCGATTCTACTGGGGGATACCCCCTACGATAAACTCATCTTT. It codes for CACDVGCGLPILLGDTPYDKLIF.

This clone has just a few counts. A much larger clone lies one base from this, so it may be a read error. This specimen includes other DNA sequences encoding the same CDR3. The chain couples TRDV1 to TRDJ1; 11 nucleotides match TRDD3. V lost 3 bases and J lost 2; bases outside the gene matches: 32. The CDR3 has 25 amino acids. Germline V lookup: CDR1 TSWWSYY, CDR2 QGS. The CDR3, as DNA: TGTGCTCTTGGGGAGGAGCTTCCTACGAAGCACCCTTTGCGTACTGGGGGATATGGTACCGATAAACTCATCTTT. Protein product: CALGEELPTKHPLRTGGYGTDKLIF.

This clone came up a few times. The protein recorded in TCRdb matches a much larger clone and deviates from this DNA's translation at residue 6, suggesting a read error; the protein here is obtained by translating the DNA. This sequence joins TRDV1 and TRDJ1; 9 nucleotides align to TRDD3. Germline CDR1 is TSWWSYY and CDR2 is QGS. The CDR3 loop spans 19 amino acids. With 7 bases clipped from V and 1 base from J, the junction kept 19 bases outside the gene matches. DNA for the CDR3: TGTGCTCTTGACCAATGGTCCGGGGGATACCTAAAGAGCACCGATAAACTCATCTTT. It encodes CALDQWSGGYLKSTDKLIF.

This clone is labeled medium-sized. The chain employs TRDV1 and TRDJ1; TRDD3 agrees at 9 bases. The CDR3 runs 28 residues. After removal of 1 base from V and 0 bases from J, the junction contained 39 bases not matched to a gene. Germline CDR1 TSWWSYY, CDR2 QGS. CDR3 nucleotide sequence: TGTGCTCTTGGGGAACGAAGATCAATCCTACAGTATTTTTTATACTGGGGGAAAGAAGCCCTGTACACCGATAAACTCATCTTT. This translates into CALGERRSILQYFLYWGKEALYTDKLIF.

By share of the sample, this clone is large (0.1 to 1%). The rearrangement links TRDV1 to TRDJ1, with D perhaps assigned TRDD2 or TRDD3 (8 bases each). Deletions cut 2 bases from V and 0 bases from J, with 43 bases between. This CDR3 is 26 amino acids long. Per the germline V gene, CDR1 is TSWWSYY and CDR2 is QGS. The DNA for the CDR3 is TGTGCTCTTGGGGAATGGCCCCGCTTCCTACGGTTGGGCTGGGGGACCCCATTATCTCACACCGATAAACTCATCTTT. Translating gives CALGEWPRFLRLGWGTPLSHTDKLIF.

This clone was counted between two and nine times. V is TRDV1 and J is TRDJ1; 8 bases fit TRDD2. The germline gives CDR1 TSWWSYY, CDR2 QGS. V lost 5 bases to trimming and J lost 0 bases; unmatched junction nucleotides: 17. This CDR3 comprises 19 residues. The CDR3: CALGSPETSYLGNTDKLIF. CDR3 nucleotide sequence: TGTGCTCTTGGGTCCCCGGAGACTTCCTACCTGGGGAACACCGATAAACTCATCTTT.

This clone was seen a few times. This chain uses TRDV1 with TRDJ1, with 9 bases identical to TRDD3. Losses at the gene ends were 0 bases for V and 0 bases for J; bases not matched to a gene: 23. Germline V gene sequence: CDR1 TSWWSYY, CDR2 QGS. The CDR3 totals 23 residues. The CDR3 DNA sequence: TGTGCTCTTGGGGAACTAGATGACCTTCCTTGGCTTCAACTGGGGGAAAACACCGATAAACTCATCTTT. It specifies CALGELDDLPWLQLGENTDKLIF.

By share of the sample, this clone is medium-sized (0.01 to 0.1%). The V gene is TRDV1, the J gene TRDJ1; 13 bases line up with TRDD3. This CDR3 has 25 amino acids. CDR1 and CDR2 from the germline V gene are TSWWSYY and QGS. The junction had 32 bases not matched to a gene; V was cut back by 4 bases and J by 3 bases. The CDR3, as DNA: TGTGCTCTTGGGGTCGGGACCCCATACACGAACTGGGGGATACGCGAAGACCCCGTACCCGATAAACTCATCTTT. Translation gives CALGVGTPYTNWGIREDPVPDKLIF.

By its share, this clone is medium-sized. This chain uses TRDV1 with TRDJ1; 8 bases line up with TRDD2. The J segment lost 6 bases and the V segment lost 5 bases, leaving 32 bases of the junction unmatched. Germline V gene sequence: CDR1 TSWWSYY, CDR2 QGS. This CDR3 region has 22 residues. CDR3 in DNA: TGTGCTCTTGGGATGATTCGCCGGTCTTCCTACGATTCGGGCCACTGTGCCTATAAACTCATCTTT. Its translation: CALGMIRRSSYDSGHCAYKLIF.

Regarding this clone: This clone may be a read error of a much larger clone one base away. The gene calls are TRDV1 and TRDJ1; 9 bases map to TRDD3. Per germline, CDR1 TSWWSYY and CDR2 QGS. V shed 5 bases, J shed 0 bases, and the junction held 31 bases outside the gene matches. The CDR3 has 24 residues. CDR3 nucleotide sequence: TGTGCTCTTGGGAGTATTACCCTTGTACTGGGGGAAACCCTAAAGGGACGATACACCGATAAACTCATCTTT. As protein: CALGSITLVLGETLKGRYTDKLIF.

Comments on this clone: A much larger clone lies one base from this, so it may be a read error. The chain is built from TRDV1 and TRDJ1; either TRDD2 or TRDD3 may supply D (9 bases each). Between the trimmed V and J ends, which lost 5 bases and 7 bases, there was a span of 47 bases. Germline V CDR1 and CDR2: TSWWSYY, QGS. The CDR3 totals 24 residues. The CDR3 coding sequence is TGTGCTCTTGGGAACTTCCTACTGGGCCCTTCCTACGGTACTGGGGGAGTTTTCGGGAGTAAACTCATCTTT. Amino acid sequence: CALGNFLLGPSYGTGGVFGSKLIF.

Details on this clone: Only one base separates this from a far larger clonotype, so it likely reflects a read error. J is TRDJ2 and V is TRDV1; 7 bases agree with TRDD3. The CDR3 runs 24 residues. Germline V CDR1 and CDR2: TSWWSYY, QGS. As DNA, the CDR3 is TGTGCTATTGGGGAACTAGTCCCTACGGGCTGGGGGTATTTAGTGGTCGTATTGACAGCACAACTCTTCTTT. This encodes CAIGELVPTGWGYLVVVLTAQLFF.

This clone was seen more than once but under ten times. The J gene is TRDJ1, the V gene TRDV1, with D hard to call. The germline gives CDR1 TSWWSYY, CDR2 QGS. V was trimmed by 0 bases and J by 0 bases, leaving 26 bases between them. CDR3 size: 21 residues. The CDR3 nucleotides are TGTGCTCTTGGGGAACTCGGGTCGGTACGGGGCAAATCATTTTACACCGATAAACTCATCTTT. Translation: CALGELGSVRGKSFYTDKLIF.